The 18 T cell receptor beta chains below were found in one sample sequenced in a study of Ad26.COV2.S vaccination and SARS-CoV-2 variants. Sequenced by immunoSEQ multiplex PCR; TCRdb stores in-frame clones only, minus some. The table records hundreds of thousands of clones, about 87% of them present only once. As to treatment: around 19 received Ad26.COV2.S at low or high dose, single or two shots; 5 received placebo; per-sample allocation not given. At day 63 after the first vaccine or placebo injection, samples were drawn. The specimen was peripheral blood, collected in a trial of Ad26.COV2.S vaccine versus placebo. Source of these receptors: a person between 18 and 59 years old who received the Ad26.COV2.S COVID-19 vaccine or a placebo.

This chain uses TRBV3-1 (or the pseudogene TRBV3-2) with TRBJ2-7; D unresolved. Trimming took off 4 bases at V and 4 bases at J, with 8 bases between the two ends. CDR1 and CDR2 (germline): LGHDT, YNNKEL (reference sequence). The CDR3 spans 12 residues. CDR3 loop: CASSLSHYEQYF. The CDR3 bases are TGTGCCAGCAGCCTGTCTCATTACGAGCAGTACTTC.

V gene TRBV7-2 combines with J gene TRBJ2-3; D is perhaps TRBD1 or TRBD2 (6 bases each). Trimming took 5 bases from V and 5 from J, leaving 14 bases between them. The CDR3 consists of 14 residues. Germline CDR1 is SGHTA and CDR2 is FQGNSA. CDR3 residues: CASSLSGAGDTQYF. The CDR3 DNA is TGTGCCAGCAGCCTGTCGGGGGCCGGAGATACGCAGTATTTT.

V gene TRBV5-1 combines with J gene TRBJ1-5; D remains unclear. Germline-derived CDR1 and CDR2 are SGHRS and YFSETQ. V was clipped by 1 base and J by 6 bases, with 14 bases between them. This CDR3 contains 15 residues. The CDR3 protein is CASSLTAEVGQPQHF. The CDR3 nucleotides read TGCGCCAGCAGCTTGACGGCAGAGGTAGGTCAGCCCCAGCATTTT.

The J gene is TRBJ2-3, the V gene TRBV4-3; the match to TRBD2 covers 7 bases. The CDR3 covers 15 residues. Germline CDR1 LGHNA, CDR2 YSLEER. J gave up 7 bases and V 0 bases, and 7 bases lay outside the gene matches. CDR3 bases: TGCGCCAGCAGCCAAGATCTAGCGGAGTGGAATACGCAGTATTTT. Translating it yields CASSQDLAEWNTQYF.

DNA of the CDR3: TGTGCCAGCAGCGTAGGGGAGGGGAATGAGCAGTTCTTC. Residues: CASSVGEGNEQFF. V and J are TRBV9 and TRBJ2-1, with TRBD2 matching over 7 bases. This CDR3 is built from 13 residues. CDR1 is SGDLS and CDR2 is YYNGEE in the germline V gene. V shed 0 bases, J shed 7 bases, and the junction held 1 base outside the gene matches.

The V gene is TRBV6-5, the J gene TRBJ1-2; D possibly corresponds to TRBD1 (6 bases). Looked up from germline, CDR1 is MNHEY and CDR2 is SVGAGI. The CDR3 has 14 amino acids. Trimming shortened V by 6 bases and J by 4 bases, and 15 bases separated the two germline ends. The CDR3 loop is CASRQGRLVYGYTF. The CDR3 DNA reads as TGTGCCAGCAGGCAGGGGAGGTTGGTCTATGGCTACACCTTC.

The chain recombines TRBV5-4 with TRBJ1-4; D possibly corresponds to TRBD1 (5 bases). From germline, CDR1 is SGHNT and CDR2 YYREEE (reference sequence). This CDR3 is built from 16 residues. V was trimmed by 1 base and J by 8 bases, leaving 18 bases between them. The CDR3 loop reads CASSLIGAANGEKLFF. In nucleotides, the CDR3 is TGTGCCAGCAGCTTGATAGGGGCGGCGAATGGGGAAAAACTGTTTTTT.

The genes are TRBV15 and TRBJ1-1; D is uncertain. Trimming pared 0 bases from V and 0 bases from J, leaving 8 bases between. The CDR3 length is 15 residues. Germline V lookup: CDR1 LNHNV, CDR2 YYDKDF (reference sequence). The chain's CDR3 is CATSRDTGLNTEAFF. For the CDR3, the DNA is TGTGCCACCAGCAGAGATACGGGGTTGAACACTGAAGCTTTCTTT.

The chain has TRBV4-3 and TRBJ2-3, with TRBD2 matching over 7 bases. Germline CDR1 LGHNA, CDR2 YSLEER. This CDR3 is 19 amino acids long. V shed 0 bases, J shed 7 bases, and the junction held 19 bases outside the gene matches. CDR3 residues: CASSQEEGLADPLDYTQYF. CDR3 coding DNA: TGCGCCAGCAGCCAAGAGGAGGGGCTAGCGGATCCCCTAGATTATACGCAGTATTTT.

The V gene is TRBV9, the J gene TRBJ1-5; D unclear. Germline V gene lookup returns CDR1 SGDLS and CDR2 YYNGEE. V was cut by 0 bases and J by 4 bases, with 11 bases left in between. This CDR3 is built from 15 residues. Here the CDR3 DNA reads TGTGCCAGCAGCGTAGGACACGGGCTTAATCAGCCCCAGCATTTT. It specifies CASSVGHGLNQPQHF.

The chain uses TRBV6-5 and TRBJ2-5, with TRBD1 matching over 10 bases. Trimming cost V 8 bases and J 4 bases; bases outside gene matches: 4. The germline CDR1 and CDR2 sequences are MNHEY and SVGAGI. The CDR3 is 13 amino acids. This CDR3 reads CASGRDRGETQYF. CDR3 DNA sequence: TGTGCCAGCGGGCGGGACAGGGGAGAGACCCAGTACTTC.

A note on this clone: The sample contains more than one DNA sequence encoding this CDR3. The chain employs TRBV28 and TRBJ1-2; no clear D gene. The ends were cut back, 2 bases at V and 4 bases at J, with 5 bases in the middle. This CDR3 is built from 12 residues. CDR1 is MDHEN and CDR2 is SYDVKM in the germline V gene. CDR3 amino acids: CASSLASYGYTF. CDR3 DNA: TGTGCCAGCAGTTTAGCCAGCTATGGCTACACCTTC.

The gene calls are TRBV5-1 and TRBJ2-7; D is ambiguous. Trimming took 4 bases from V and 3 from J, leaving 8 bases between them. Germline V lookup: CDR1 SGHRS, CDR2 YFSETQ. The CDR3 totals 12 residues. This chain's CDR3 is CASSPDFYEQYF. CDR3 DNA: TGCGCCAGCAGCCCCGATTTCTACGAGCAGTACTTC.

This clone appeared a single time. The rearrangement joins TRBV27 to TRBJ1-5; 7 bases are a match to TRBD1. This CDR3 has 15 residues. V gave up 2 bases and J gave up 1 base; unmatched junction bases: 2. Germline V gives CDR1 MNHEY, CDR2 SMNVEV (reference sequence). The CDR3 nucleotides read TGTGCCAGCAGTTTAGAGGGGGCCAGCAATCAGCCCCAGCATTTT. Translated: CASSLEGASNQPQHF.

V is TRBV27 and J is TRBJ1-1, with D possibly TRBD1 on 6 matching bases. The CDR3 runs 12 residues. V was pared by 6 bases and J by 7 bases, with 12 bases between. Germline V CDR1 and CDR2: MNHEY, SMNVEV (reference sequence). CDR3 nucleotide sequence: TGTGCCAGCAGCATACAGGGAAATGAAGCTTTCTTT. It is translated as CASSIQGNEAFF.

The chain combines TRBV14 with TRBJ1-2; D is undetermined. The CDR3 sequence is 14 residues long. V lost 2 bases, J lost 8 bases, and 15 bases lay in between. The germline V gene encodes CDR1 SGHDN and CDR2 FVKESK. The CDR3 is CASSQRTPLGGYTF. In nucleotides, the CDR3 is TGTGCCAGCAGCCAACGGACTCCCTTAGGCGGCTACACCTTC.

Turning to this clone: At one end, the junction sequence differs from germline, possibly due to a read error. The chain employs TRBV2 and TRBJ1-6, with D perhaps matching TRBD1 (6 bases). Germline V gene sequence: CDR1 SNHLY, CDR2 FYNNEI. The CDR3 runs to 15 residues. The CDR3 spells CASREGGAGNSPLHF. CDR3 coding DNA: TGTGCCAGCAGGGAAGGGGGGGCAGGTAATTCACCCCTCCACTTT.

The J gene is TRBJ2-1, the V gene TRBV28; D may be TRBD1 (6 bases). Trimming took off 8 bases at V and 8 bases at J, with 16 bases between the two ends. The CDR3 is made up of 13 amino acids. Per the germline V gene, CDR1 is MDHEN and CDR2 is SYDVKM. The CDR3 sequence is CASCRTALDEQFF. As DNA, the CDR3 is TGTGCCAGCTGTAGGACAGCTTTGGATGAGCAGTTCTTC.